The 27 T cell receptor beta chains below were found in one sample sequenced in a study of T cell changes during pregnancy in multiple sclerosis. TCRdb's copy holds only in-frame clones and misses some; the assay was immunoSEQ multiplex PCR. There are 35,000 to 40,000 clones in the sample; under 95% occur only once, and approximately 5.1% lies in the top ten. This sample comprised CD8+ T cells from peripheral blood mononuclear cells, obtained in the third trimester of pregnancy. The receptors derive from a female donor with multiple sclerosis, enrolled in a pregnancy study.

The V and J genes are TRBV29-1 and TRBJ2-1; D is unclear. The CDR3 sequence is 12 residues long. The V gene lost 1 base and the J gene lost 2 bases, with 3 bases spanning the gap. Germline V gene data show CDR1 as SQVTM and CDR2 as ANQGSEA. This chain's CDR3 is CSVEGPYNEQFF. The CDR3 DNA follows: TGCAGCGTTGAAGGGCCCTACAATGAGCAGTTCTTC.

The chain couples TRBV19 to TRBJ2-7; 9 nucleotides agree with TRBD2. The V gene end was trimmed by 2 bases and the J gene end by 1 base; junction bases not matched to a gene: 0. CDR3 size: 14 residues. Germline CDR1 reads LNHDA; CDR2 reads SQIVND (reference sequence). The CDR3 is CASSISGRSYEQYF. The CDR3 DNA sequence: TGTGCCAGTAGTATAAGCGGGAGGTCCTACGAGCAGTACTTC.

The V call is TRBV5-1, the J call TRBJ2-3; TRBD2 matches 11 bases. The germline CDR1 and CDR2 sequences are SGHRS and YFSETQ. The CDR3 consists of 16 residues. Trimming removed 5 bases from V and 2 bases from J; junction bases left unmatched: 7. The CDR3 is CASRLLAGDLTDTQYF. The CDR3, as DNA: TGCGCCAGCAGGTTACTAGCGGGGGACCTCACAGATACGCAGTATTTT.

V usage is TRBV18 and J usage is TRBJ1-1; D perhaps matches TRBD1 (6 bases). V was pared by 2 bases and J by 3 bases, with 19 bases between. Germline CDR1 and CDR2: KGHSH and LQKENI. This CDR3 is built from 17 residues. As DNA, the CDR3 is TGTGCCAGCTCACCAGACTTAACAGGGTATCCGGACACTGAAGCTTTCTTT. Translated, it gives CASSPDLTGYPDTEAFF.

The chain couples TRBV11-3 to TRBJ1-1; D may be TRBD1 (6 bases). The CDR3 has 13 amino acids. Trimming removed 5 bases at V and 7 bases at J, with 14 bases between. Germline V lookup: CDR1 SGHNT, CDR2 YENEEA. The chain's CDR3 is CASSPGTPNEAFF. The CDR3 nucleotides are TGTGCCAGCAGCCCCGGGACACCAAATGAAGCTTTCTTT.

This sequence joins TRBV19 and TRBJ2-1; perhaps TRBD2 as D (6 bases). The CDR3 totals 13 residues. The germline CDR1 and CDR2 sequences are LNHDA and SQIVND (reference sequence). The germline V and J ends were trimmed by 7 bases and 7 bases, with 14 bases remaining between them. CDR3 sequence: CASMSWEENEQFF. In DNA form, the CDR3 reads TGTGCCAGTATGAGCTGGGAGGAGAATGAGCAGTTCTTC.

The chain couples TRBV19 to TRBJ2-1, with D perhaps matching TRBD2 (5 bases). This CDR3 region has 16 residues. The ends were cut back, 2 bases at V and 2 bases at J, with 13 bases in the middle. Germline lookup yields CDR1 LNHDA and CDR2 SQIVND (reference sequence). The CDR3 DNA follows: TGTGCCAGTAGTATAACGGGGTCTAGGGCCTACAATGAGCAGTTCTTC. It codes for CASSITGSRAYNEQFF.

This chain links TRBV19 with TRBJ2-1; TRBD2 agrees at 12 bases. Trimming cost V 2 bases and J 0 bases; bases outside gene matches: 2. This CDR3 is built from 17 residues. Germline V gene lookup returns CDR1 LNHDA and CDR2 SQIVND (reference sequence). The CDR3, as DNA: TGTGCCAGTAGTATAACTAGCGGGAGGACCTCCTACAATGAGCAGTTCTTC. Translated: CASSITSGRTSYNEQFF. Looking up the rest from reference TRBV19 and TRBJ2-1 gives the full variable domain: DGGITQSPKYLFRKEGQNVTLSCEQNLNHDAMYWYRQDPGQGLRLIYYSQIVNDFQKGDIAEGYSVSREKKESFPLTVTSAQKNPTAFYLCASSITSGRTSYNEQFFGPGTRLTVL.

V is TRBV7-9 and J is TRBJ1-4, with 7 bases lining up with TRBD1. This CDR3 spans 17 amino acids. V lost 0 bases, J lost 8 bases, and 12 bases stayed unmatched. From germline, CDR1 is SEHNR and CDR2 FQNEAQ (reference sequence). CDR3 nucleotide sequence: TGTGCCAGCAGCTTAGCCCCGTCGACAGGGCTGGGAGAAAAACTGTTTTTT. It is translated as CASSLAPSTGLGEKLFF.

V gene TRBV7-9 combines with J gene TRBJ2-1, with D possibly being TRBD2 (6 bases). Germline V gene sequence: CDR1 SEHNR, CDR2 FQNEAQ (reference sequence). V was shortened by 9 bases and J by 2 bases, with 17 bases between the two germline ends. The CDR3 length is 15 residues. The CDR3 spells CASRPKGGAYNEQFF. The DNA of the CDR3 is TGTGCCAGTCGTCCTAAAGGAGGGGCCTACAATGAGCAGTTCTTC.

The chain links TRBV19 to TRBJ1-4; unclear D gene. In germline, CDR1 is LNHDA, CDR2 SQIVND (reference sequence). The V gene lost 2 bases and the J gene lost 6 bases, with 7 bases spanning the gap. The length of the CDR3 is 13 residues. The CDR3 DNA follows: TGTGCCAGTAGTATATGGGGAGATGAAAAACTGTTTTTT. Translation gives CASSIWGDEKLFF.

V usage is TRBV27 and J usage is TRBJ1-5; D not certain. With 3 bases removed from V and 0 bases from J, the gap between germline ends came to 6 bases. The CDR3 is made up of 14 amino acids. Germline V gives CDR1 MNHEY, CDR2 SMNVEV (reference sequence). CDR3 DNA sequence: TGTGCCAGCAGTTTGAGTTATAGCAATCAGCCCCAGCATTTT. It yields the protein CASSLSYSNQPQHF.

V and J are TRBV29-1 and TRBJ2-1, with TRBD1 identical over 8 bases. Trimming at V came to 1 base and at J to 5 bases, leaving 16 bases not matched to a gene. The CDR3 spans 18 residues. In germline, CDR1 is SQVTM, CDR2 ANQGSEA. Here the CDR3 reads CSVEGGSSGTGLNNEQFF. Here the CDR3 DNA reads TGCAGCGTTGAAGGTGGGTCCTCCGGGACAGGCTTAAACAATGAGCAGTTCTTC.

The chain recombines TRBV15 with TRBJ1-5; D is unclear. The V gene lost 5 bases and the J gene lost 0 bases, with 8 bases spanning the gap. There are 14 residues in the CDR3. CDR1 and CDR2 from the germline V gene are LNHNV and YYDKDF (reference sequence). The DNA for the CDR3 is TGTGCCACCAGCGGCAGGAATAGCAATCAGCCCCAGCATTTT. This codes for CATSGRNSNQPQHF. Combining the CDR3 with reference TRBV15 and TRBJ1-5 gives the whole variable domain DAMVIQNPRYQVTQFGKPVTLSCSQTLNHNVMYWYQQKSSQAPKLLFHYYDKDFNNEADTPDNFQSRRPNTSFCFLDIRSPGLGDTAMYLCATSGRNSNQPQHFGDGTRLSIL.

This rearrangement joins TRBV27 to TRBJ2-1; D unresolved. V was cut by 2 bases and J by 1 base, with 6 bases left in between. The CDR3 covers 14 residues. In germline, CDR1 is MNHEY, CDR2 SMNVEV (reference sequence). This CDR3 is CASSLALSYNEQFF. In nucleotides, the CDR3 is TGTGCCAGCAGTTTAGCGCTATCCTACAATGAGCAGTTCTTC.

The V and J genes are TRBV28 and TRBJ2-1; 7 bases agree with TRBD1. Germline V gene data show CDR1 as MDHEN and CDR2 as SYDVKM. Unmatched junction bases numbered 8, after V lost 3 bases and J lost 3 bases. This CDR3 contains 16 residues. Written as DNA, the CDR3 is TGTGCCAGCAGTTTGGGGACAGCCGAATTCTACAATGAGCAGTTCTTC. It translates to CASSLGTAEFYNEQFF.

V usage is TRBV4-3 and J usage is TRBJ2-5; D is perhaps TRBD2 (5 bases). Looked up from germline, CDR1 is LGHNA and CDR2 is YSLEER. CDR3 length: 15 residues. The V gene lost 0 bases and the J gene lost 4 bases, with 12 bases spanning the gap. Written as DNA, the CDR3 is TGCGCCAGCAGCCAAGATCTGGGGAGTAGAGAGACCCAGTACTTC. This gives the protein CASSQDLGSRETQYF.

The chain carries TRBV29-1 and TRBJ1-1, with TRBD1 matching 7 bases. V gave up 3 bases and J gave up 4 bases; unmatched junction bases: 8. This CDR3 is 14 amino acids long. Germline V lookup: CDR1 SQVTM, CDR2 ANQGSEA. CDR3 region: CSVDDGGGGTEAFF. CDR3 nucleotides: TGCAGCGTTGACGATGGAGGGGGCGGCACTGAAGCTTTCTTT.

This chain uses TRBV29-1 with TRBJ2-7, with D uncertain. The V gene's germline CDR1 is SQVTM and CDR2 ANQGSEA. V lost 5 bases to trimming and J lost 2 bases, with 22 bases between them. The CDR3 length is 16 residues. The CDR3 DNA reads TGCAGCGTTTCTAAACCCGGAAGGCAGGCACCCTACGAGCAGTACTTC. This encodes CSVSKPGRQAPYEQYF.

The V and J genes are TRBV4-1 and TRBJ2-7, with D possibly being TRBD2 (5 bases). CDR1 is MGHRA and CDR2 is YSYEKL in the germline V gene. CDR3 size: 14 residues. The V end lost 1 base, the J end lost 7 bases, and 14 bases lay between the germline ends. This chain's CDR3 is CASSQAADSREQYF. Here the CDR3 DNA reads TGCGCCAGCAGCCAAGCGGCGGACTCACGGGAGCAGTACTTC.

The genes are TRBV15 and TRBJ1-3; D may be TRBD1 (6 bases). The germline gives CDR1 LNHNV, CDR2 YYDKDF (reference sequence). The CDR3 is 16 residues long. V lost 0 bases to trimming and J lost 0 bases, with 9 bases between them. The CDR3 coding sequence is TGTGCCACCAGCAGAGAGGACAGCCGCTCTGGAAACACCATATATTTT. As protein: CATSREDSRSGNTIYF. The full variable domain, with the rest looked up from reference TRBV15 and TRBJ1-3, is DAMVIQNPRYQVTQFGKPVTLSCSQTLNHNVMYWYQQKSSQAPKLLFHYYDKDFNNEADTPDNFQSRRPNTSFCFLDIRSPGLGDTAMYLCATSREDSRSGNTIYFGEGSWLTVV.

The chain couples TRBV7-9 to TRBJ1-2; TRBD1 is a possible D gene (5 bases). Trimming cost V 4 bases and J 5 bases, with 14 bases left between them. Germline V lookup: CDR1 SEHNR, CDR2 FQNEAQ (reference sequence). The CDR3 totals 14 residues. The CDR3 region is CASSSESPGYGYTF. In DNA form, the CDR3 reads TGTGCCAGCAGCTCGGAAAGTCCAGGGTATGGCTACACCTTC. Complete variable domain (other parts from reference TRBV7-9 and TRBJ1-2): DTGVSQNPRHKITKRGQNVTFRCDPISEHNRLYWYRQTLGQGPEFLTYFQNEAQLEKSRLLSDRFSAERPKGSFSTLEIQRTEQGDSAMYLCASSSESPGYGYTFGSGTRLTVV.

The genes are TRBV28 and TRBJ1-5; D gene unclear. The CDR3 has 14 residues. Germline CDR1 is MDHEN and CDR2 is SYDVKM. Between the trimmed V and J ends, which lost 2 bases and 5 bases, there was a span of 10 bases. Here the CDR3 reads CASSLRSIYQPQHF. CDR3 DNA sequence: TGTGCCAGCAGTTTACGGTCGATCTATCAGCCCCAGCATTTT. The entire variable domain, with the rest obtained from reference TRBV28 and TRBJ1-5, is as follows: DVKVTQSSRYLVKRTGEKVFLECVQDMDHENMFWYRQDPGLGLRLIYFSYDVKMKEKGDIPEGYSVSREKKERFSLILESASTNQTSMYLCASSLRSIYQPQHFGDGTRLSIL.

V gene TRBV10-3 combines with J gene TRBJ1-3, with 10 bases identical to TRBD1. The CDR3 covers 16 residues. The V gene end was trimmed by 5 bases and the J gene end by 0 bases; junction bases not matched to a gene: 4. Looked up from germline, CDR1 is ENHRY and CDR2 is SYGVKD. The CDR3 DNA reads TGTGCCATCAGTAGCGGGACAGGGGTCTCTGGAAACACCATATATTTT. Amino acid sequence: CAISSGTGVSGNTIYF.

The chain is built from TRBV15 and TRBJ1-4; D might be TRBD1 (5 bases). Germline CDR1 LNHNV, CDR2 YYDKDF (reference sequence). The CDR3 contains 15 residues. Trimming removed 0 bases at V and 4 bases at J, with 9 bases between. In DNA, the CDR3 is TGTGCCACCAGCAGAGAAGGGGATAATAATGAAAAACTGTTTTTT. Amino acid sequence: CATSREGDNNEKLFF.

In its sample, this clone was seen once. The chain couples TRBV11-2 to TRBJ2-3; 14 nucleotides match TRBD2. Germline V gene sequence: CDR1 SGHAT, CDR2 FQNNGV. The CDR3 is 16 residues long. The trim removed 6 bases at V and 5 bases at J, leaving 7 bases unmatched. The CDR3 here is CASSPRLAGGIDTQYF. The CDR3 DNA sequence: TGTGCCAGCAGTCCTAGACTAGCGGGAGGGATAGATACGCAGTATTTT.

This chain joins TRBV10-3 and TRBJ2-3; unclear D gene. This CDR3 is built from 15 residues. Germline V gene lookup returns CDR1 ENHRY and CDR2 SYGVKD. Trimming took off 3 bases at V and 4 bases at J, with 14 bases between the two ends. The CDR3 sequence is CAISEVTFNPDTQYF. The CDR3 nucleotides read TGTGCCATCAGTGAAGTGACATTCAACCCAGATACGCAGTATTTT.